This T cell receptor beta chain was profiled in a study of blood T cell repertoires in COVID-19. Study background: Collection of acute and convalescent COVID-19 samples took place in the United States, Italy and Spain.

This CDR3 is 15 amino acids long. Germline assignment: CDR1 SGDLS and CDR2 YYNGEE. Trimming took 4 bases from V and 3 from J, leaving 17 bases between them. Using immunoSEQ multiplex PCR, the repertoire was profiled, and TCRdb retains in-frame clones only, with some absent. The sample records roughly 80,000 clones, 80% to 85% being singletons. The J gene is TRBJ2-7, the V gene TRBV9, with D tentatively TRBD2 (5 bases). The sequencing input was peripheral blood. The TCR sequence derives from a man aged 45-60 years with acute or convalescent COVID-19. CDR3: CASSPTSFSIYEQYF. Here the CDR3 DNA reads TGTGCCAGCAGCCCTACTAGTTTTTCCATCTACGAGCAGTACTTC.